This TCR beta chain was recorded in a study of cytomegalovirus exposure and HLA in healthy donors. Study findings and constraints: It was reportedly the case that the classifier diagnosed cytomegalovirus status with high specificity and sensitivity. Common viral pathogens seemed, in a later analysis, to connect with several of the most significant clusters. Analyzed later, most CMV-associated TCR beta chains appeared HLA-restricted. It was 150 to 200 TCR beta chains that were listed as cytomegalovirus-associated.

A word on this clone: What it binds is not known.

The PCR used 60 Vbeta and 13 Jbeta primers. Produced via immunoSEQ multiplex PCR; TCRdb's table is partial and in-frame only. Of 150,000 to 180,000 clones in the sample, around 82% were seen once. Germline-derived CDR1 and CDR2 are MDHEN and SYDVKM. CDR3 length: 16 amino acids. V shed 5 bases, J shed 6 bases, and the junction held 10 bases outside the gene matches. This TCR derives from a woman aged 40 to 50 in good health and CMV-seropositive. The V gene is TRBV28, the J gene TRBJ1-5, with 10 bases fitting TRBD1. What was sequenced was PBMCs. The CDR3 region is CASSPSGQGSGQPQHF. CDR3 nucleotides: TGTGCCAGCAGTCCGTCGGGACAGGGGTCTGGTCAGCCCCAGCATTTT.